A single sample is the source of the 24 T cell receptor beta chains below, sequenced in a study of blood T cell repertoires in COVID-19. Repertoires were generated with immunoSEQ multiplex PCR, while TCRdb's copy carries only in-frame clones and drops some. The table includes roughly 200,000 clones, just over 85% detected once. Sequenced sample: peripheral blood. All receptors come from a man between 18 and 29 years old with active or convalescent COVID-19.

The chain has TRBV28 and TRBJ2-7, with 10 positions matching TRBD1. With 2 bases clipped from V and 4 bases from J, the junction kept 14 bases outside the gene matches. Germline assignment: CDR1 MDHEN and CDR2 SYDVKM. The CDR3 contains 18 residues. CDR3 loop: CASSLRLRATGGTYEQYF. The CDR3 coding sequence is TGTGCCAGCAGTTTACGGTTACGGGCGACAGGGGGCACTTACGAGCAGTACTTC. Together with reference TRBV28 and TRBJ2-7, the CDR3 gives the full variable domain: DVKVTQSSRYLVKRTGEKVFLECVQDMDHENMFWYRQDPGLGLRLIYFSYDVKMKEKGDIPEGYSVSREKKERFSLILESASTNQTSMYLCASSLRLRATGGTYEQYFGPGTRLTVT.

V gene TRBV7-9 combines with J gene TRBJ1-5; D may be TRBD1 (5 bases). CDR1 is SEHNR and CDR2 is FQNEAQ in the germline V gene (reference sequence). This CDR3 region has 16 residues. V gave up 0 bases and J gave up 1 base, with 10 bases separating them. The chain's CDR3 is CASSLAPGGSNQPQHF. Here the CDR3 DNA reads TGTGCCAGCAGCTTAGCGCCGGGGGGGAGCAATCAGCCCCAGCATTTT. Based on the CDR3 plus reference TRBV7-9 and TRBJ1-5, the full variable domain is DTGVSQNPRHKITKRGQNVTFRCDPISEHNRLYWYRQTLGQGPEFLTYFQNEAQLEKSRLLSDRFSAERPKGSFSTLEIQRTEQGDSAMYLCASSLAPGGSNQPQHFGDGTRLSIL.

The V and J genes are TRBV2 and TRBJ1-1; 8 bases line up with TRBD1. The V gene's germline CDR1 is SNHLY and CDR2 FYNNEI. V lost 2 bases to trimming and J lost 7 bases; unmatched junction nucleotides: 6. The CDR3 contains 14 residues. The CDR3 loop is CASSEQGANLEAFF. In DNA form, the CDR3 reads TGTGCCAGCAGTGAACAGGGGGCGAATCTTGAAGCTTTCTTT.

This chain connects TRBV6-5 to TRBJ1-3, with 7 bases fitting TRBD1. The CDR3 has 15 residues. The V gene's germline CDR1 is MNHEY and CDR2 SVGAGI. Germline trimming cut 0 bases from V and 1 base from J; bases unmatched to any gene: 0. The DNA of the CDR3 is TGTGCCAGCAGTTACTCACAGGGGTCTGGAAACACCATATATTTT. It is translated as CASSYSQGSGNTIYF.

The chain combines TRBV14 with TRBJ1-2, with D hard to call. The CDR3 covers 14 residues. CDR1 and CDR2 (germline): SGHDN, FVKESK. V was pared by 4 bases and J by 1 base, with 10 bases between. For the CDR3, the DNA is TGTGCCAGCAGCCGCCTCGGGAGTAACTATGGCTACACCTTC. Protein product: CASSRLGSNYGYTF.

V and J are TRBV2 and TRBJ1-4; D might be TRBD1 (5 bases). Trimming took off 5 bases at V and 0 bases at J, with 10 bases between the two ends. CDR1 and CDR2 (germline): SNHLY, FYNNEI. The CDR3 spans 15 residues. In nucleotides, the CDR3 is TGTGCCAGCAGTTCCGACAGTCCAACTAATGAAAAACTGTTTTTT. Its protein product is CASSSDSPTNEKLFF.

The CDR3 nucleotides are TGTGCCAGTAGTTTCGTCCCCCGTAGCGGGAGTCCCCTCAATGAGCAGTTCTTC. Residues: CASSFVPRSGSPLNEQFF. The J gene is TRBJ2-1, the V gene TRBV19; TRBD2 aligns across 9 bases. With 5 bases clipped from V and 6 bases from J, the junction kept 17 bases outside the gene matches. This CDR3 comprises 18 residues. The germline CDR1 and CDR2 sequences are LNHDA and SQIVND (reference sequence).

This chain links TRBV19 with TRBJ1-5; the D gene is possibly TRBD1 (5 bases). CDR1 is LNHDA and CDR2 is SQIVND in the germline V gene (reference sequence). The CDR3 sequence is 16 residues long. The V gene lost 8 bases and the J gene lost 4 bases, with 21 bases spanning the gap. The CDR3 DNA reads TGTGCCAGTCAAGTCTCGTGGGGCGGGGTAAATCAGCCCCAGCATTTT. Protein: CASQVSWGGVNQPQHF.

The chain couples TRBV7-6 to TRBJ2-7; no clear D. Germline V gene data show CDR1 as SGHVS and CDR2 as FNYEAQ. Between the trimmed V and J ends, which lost 5 bases and 6 bases, there was a span of 17 bases. The CDR3 consists of 14 residues. CDR3 bases: TGTGCCAGCAGCCCCAGCTTAGCTATGGGCGAGCAGTACTTC. Encoded protein: CASSPSLAMGEQYF.

The gene calls are TRBV19 and TRBJ2-3; a weak D match, TRBD2 (6 bases). CDR1 and CDR2 (germline): LNHDA, SQIVND (reference sequence). Trimming cost V 0 bases and J 1 base, with 14 bases left between them. There are 17 residues in the CDR3. In DNA form, the CDR3 reads TGTGCCAGTAGTATAGAGGAGGGTCTAATGGGCACAGATACGCAGTATTTT. Protein: CASSIEEGLMGTDTQYF.

The chain uses TRBV27 and TRBJ2-7, with 7 bases aligning to TRBD1. The CDR3 has 13 residues. The germline V gene has CDR1 MNHEY and CDR2 SMNVEV (reference sequence). V was clipped by 4 bases and J by 0 bases; unmatched bases: 0. The CDR3 DNA follows: TGTGCCAGCAGTTGGGACAGCTCCTACGAGCAGTACTTC. This translates into CASSWDSSYEQYF.

The J gene is TRBJ1-2, the V gene TRBV24-1; D remains ambiguous. This CDR3 has 11 residues. Germline loops: CDR1 KGHDR, CDR2 SFDVKD. With 3 bases removed from V and 4 bases from J, the gap between germline ends came to 2 bases. The CDR3 bases are TGTGCCACCAGTGATCTCTATGGCTACACCTTC. Protein product: CATSDLYGYTF.

Written as DNA, the CDR3 is TGTGCCAGCAGCGTAGCGCAGGGTTCCTACGAGCAGTACTTC. Protein sequence: CASSVAQGSYEQYF. V usage is TRBV9 and J usage is TRBJ2-7; D is perhaps TRBD1 (5 bases). With 0 bases removed from V and 1 base from J, the gap between germline ends came to 8 bases. This CDR3 is 14 amino acids long. CDR1 is SGDLS and CDR2 is YYNGEE in the germline V gene. Together with reference TRBV9 and TRBJ2-7, the CDR3 gives the full variable domain: DSGVTQTPKHLITATGQRVTLRCSPRSGDLSVYWYQQSLDQGLQFLIQYYNGEERAKGNILERFSAQQFPDLHSELNLSSLELGDSALYFCASSVAQGSYEQYFGPGTRLTVT.

This clone was picked up one time. The chain is built from TRBV9 and TRBJ2-3; TRBD2 is a possible D gene (6 bases). In germline, CDR1 is SGDLS, CDR2 YYNGEE. V was trimmed by 1 base and J by 3 bases, leaving 12 bases between them. The CDR3 is 15 amino acids. The CDR3 bases are TGTGCCAGCAGCGTACTGGGACTTCCAACAGATACGCAGTATTTT. Protein sequence: CASSVLGLPTDTQYF.

The CDR3 bases are TGTGCCAGCACCGCTTTGCCGGGGTATTATGGCTACACCTTC. This codes for CASTALPGYYGYTF. The J gene is TRBJ1-2, the V gene TRBV7-9; D not resolved. In germline, CDR1 is SEHNR, CDR2 FQNEAQ (reference sequence). This CDR3 contains 14 residues. Trimming took off 7 bases at V and 5 bases at J, with 17 bases between the two ends.

The chain has TRBV27 and TRBJ1-1; no clear D. The length of the CDR3 is 13 residues. Germline assignment: CDR1 MNHEY and CDR2 SMNVEV (reference sequence). Trimming pared 3 bases from V and 5 bases from J, leaving 10 bases between. CDR3 loop: CASSFGVGTEAFF. The CDR3 DNA reads TGTGCCAGCAGTTTCGGGGTCGGTACTGAAGCTTTCTTT.

The chain has TRBV4-2 and TRBJ1-4, with 8 bases identical to TRBD1. Per the germline V gene, CDR1 is LGHNA and CDR2 is YNFKEQ. The J segment lost 8 bases and the V segment lost 4 bases, leaving 0 bases of the junction unmatched. The CDR3 is made up of 12 amino acids. DNA of the CDR3: TGTGCCAGCAGCCGGGACAGGGAAAAACTGTTTTTT. Translated, it gives CASSRDREKLFF.

The chain joins TRBV2 to TRBJ2-1; 7 bases are a match to TRBD2. J was trimmed by 10 bases and V by 4 bases; bases with no gene match: 7. This CDR3 is 13 amino acids long. Per germline, CDR1 SNHLY and CDR2 FYNNEI. CDR3 sequence: CASSGTRSWEQFF. CDR3 sequence (DNA): TGTGCCAGCAGTGGGACTAGGTCTTGGGAGCAGTTCTTC.

The CDR3 reads CASSSTDRVKTQYF. The CDR3 region has the DNA TGCGCCAGCAGCTCGACTGACAGGGTCAAGACCCAGTACTTC. The chain employs TRBV5-1 and TRBJ2-5; 7 nucleotides align to TRBD1. Trimming removed 3 bases from V and 6 bases from J; junction bases left unmatched: 8. Germline V lookup: CDR1 SGHRS, CDR2 YFSETQ. The CDR3 length is 14 residues. Looking up the rest from reference TRBV5-1 and TRBJ2-5 gives the full variable domain: KAGVTQTPRYLIKTRGQQVTLSCSPISGHRSVSWYQQTPGQGLQFLFEYFSETQRNKGNFPGRFSGRQFSNSRSEMNVSTLELGDSALYLCASSSTDRVKTQYFGPGTRLLVL.

The chain has TRBV29-1 and TRBJ2-7, with TRBD2 matching over 8 bases. The CDR3 length is 14 residues. The V and J ends lost 3 bases and 3 bases, in that order; junction bases with no gene match: 7. In germline, CDR1 is SQVTM, CDR2 ANQGSEA. The CDR3 region has the DNA TGCAGCGTTGAGGGTAGCGGGACTCACTACGAGCAGTACTTC. It encodes CSVEGSGTHYEQYF.

The table lists this clone with a few counts. The gene calls are TRBV7-9 and TRBJ2-1; 7 nucleotides line up with TRBD2. V shed 7 bases, J shed 8 bases, and the junction held 8 bases outside the gene matches. The CDR3 runs to 13 residues. CDR1 is SEHNR, CDR2 FQNEAQ, per germline (reference sequence). The CDR3 coding sequence is TGTGCCAGCACCCAGCGGGGCCTCGATGAGCAGTTCTTC. Its translation: CASTQRGLDEQFF.

The chain employs TRBV11-2 and TRBJ2-1; 7 positions agree with TRBD2. Losses at the gene ends were 3 bases for V and 3 bases for J; bases not matched to a gene: 5. The CDR3 is made up of 15 amino acids. CDR1 SGHAT and CDR2 FQNNGV come from the germline V gene. The CDR3 sequence: CASSFWGGSYNEQFF. The CDR3 DNA follows: TGTGCCAGCAGCTTTTGGGGCGGGAGCTACAATGAGCAGTTCTTC.

The chain uses TRBV7-2 and TRBJ2-7, with D possibly TRBD1 on 6 matching bases. The V gene lost 11 bases and the J gene lost 3 bases, with 14 bases spanning the gap. This CDR3 is built from 12 residues. CDR1 is SGHTA and CDR2 is FQGNSA in the germline V gene. The CDR3 sequence: CASRGQNYEQYF. The CDR3 region has the DNA TGTGCCTCGAGGGGACAAAACTACGAGCAGTACTTC.

This clone was detected once. The chain recombines TRBV27 with TRBJ1-5, with D possibly TRBD1 on 6 matching bases. The germline gives CDR1 MNHEY, CDR2 SMNVEV (reference sequence). The CDR3 runs 13 residues. V shed 2 bases and J shed 5 bases, with 7 bases lying between them. The CDR3 loop is CASSLAGDQPQHF. CDR3 sequence (DNA): TGTGCCAGCAGTTTAGCAGGGGATCAGCCCCAGCATTTT.